What follows are 18 T cell receptor beta chains derived from one specimen sequenced in a study of blood T cell repertoires in COVID-19. Libraries were prepared by immunoSEQ multiplex PCR; TCRdb keeps only in-frame clonotypes and omits some of them. The sample includes approximately 75,000 clones, approximately 85% of them seen just once. Material: peripheral blood. All receptors come from a man older than 75 with acute or convalescent COVID-19.

The chain is built from TRBV7-2 and TRBJ2-6; possibly TRBD2 for D (6 bases). Germline CDR1 SGHTA, CDR2 FQGNSA. Trimming left V 5 bases short and J 3 bases short, with 17 bases between. The CDR3 loop spans 17 amino acids. For the CDR3, the DNA is TGTGCCAGCAGCCAAGGGACTGCGGTCAGTGGGGCCAACGTCCTGACTTTC. Translating it yields CASSQGTAVSGANVLTF.

This chain uses TRBV5-5 with TRBJ2-7, with 9 bases fitting TRBD1. CDR1 SGHKS and CDR2 YYEKEE come from the germline V gene (reference sequence). The CDR3 totals 15 residues. The junction had 7 bases not matched to a gene; V was cut back by 2 bases and J by 4 bases. CDR3 sequence (DNA): TGTGCCAGCAGCTTAGGGGGACAGGGTTATTACGAGCAGTACTTC. It encodes CASSLGGQGYYEQYF.

The chain couples TRBV11-3 to TRBJ2-1, with TRBD1 matching over 7 bases. V lost 9 bases and J lost 0; bases outside the gene matches: 5. The CDR3 is 14 amino acids. The germline gives CDR1 SGHNT, CDR2 YENEEA. CDR3 amino acids: CASSTGFSYNEQFF. Written as DNA, the CDR3 is TGTGCCAGTTCGACAGGGTTCTCCTACAATGAGCAGTTCTTC.

The chain recombines TRBV6-2 or TRBV6-3 with TRBJ1-1, with no clear D. This CDR3 spans 15 amino acids. V was trimmed by 0 bases and J by 7 bases, leaving 15 bases between them. Germline V gene sequence: CDR1 MNHEY, CDR2 SVGEGT. CDR3 sequence: CASSYSGGIRNEAFF. The CDR3 nucleotides read TGTGCCAGCAGTTACTCAGGAGGGATACGGAATGAAGCTTTCTTT.

CDR3 DNA: TGTGCCAGCAGGACAGGGGTGGTGATGGATGGCTACACCTTC. Its translation is CASRTGVVMDGYTF. The chain employs TRBV28 and TRBJ1-2; 8 bases line up with TRBD1. Losses at the gene ends were 6 bases for V and 6 bases for J; bases not matched to a gene: 9. The CDR3 covers 14 residues. Germline lookup yields CDR1 MDHEN and CDR2 SYDVKM.

The V call is TRBV7-9, the J call TRBJ1-2; 7 bases are shared with TRBD1. This CDR3 has 16 amino acids. Looked up from germline, CDR1 is SEHNR and CDR2 is FQNEAQ (reference sequence). V lost 0 bases, J lost 2 bases, and 6 bases stayed unmatched. The CDR3 loop is CASSLAGGGWNYGYTF. In DNA, the CDR3 is TGTGCCAGCAGCTTAGCAGGAGGGGGCTGGAACTATGGCTACACCTTC.

The CDR3 bases are TGTGCCAGCAGCCCCGGGACTAGCGGGCTCGACACCGGGGAGCTGTTTTTT. It specifies CASSPGTSGLDTGELFF. The chain employs TRBV5-6 and TRBJ2-2; TRBD2 matches 12 bases. Germline V lookup: CDR1 SGHDT, CDR2 YYEEEE. The junction had 7 bases not matched to a gene; V was cut back by 4 bases and J by 3 bases. The CDR3 has 17 amino acids.

The V and J genes are TRBV3-1 (or the pseudogene TRBV3-2) and TRBJ2-1, with D perhaps matching TRBD2 (6 bases). Germline values: CDR1 LGHDT, CDR2 YNNKEL (reference sequence). The V end lost 1 base, the J end lost 3 bases, and 10 bases lay between the germline ends. The CDR3 is 15 residues long. CDR3 sequence reads: CASSQVRGNYNEQFF. The CDR3 DNA follows: TGTGCCAGCAGCCAAGTGCGCGGGAACTACAATGAGCAGTTCTTC.

This sequence joins TRBV5-4 and TRBJ2-3; a weak D match, TRBD2 (6 bases). The CDR3 spans 14 residues. Germline V gene data show CDR1 as SGHNT and CDR2 as YYREEE (reference sequence). V lost 1 base, J lost 1 base, and 7 bases lay in between. In nucleotides, the CDR3 is TGTGCCAGCAGCTTGTGGGGGGGCACAGATACGCAGTATTTT. Residues: CASSLWGGTDTQYF.

V gene TRBV11-2 combines with J gene TRBJ1-2; the match to TRBD1 covers 7 bases. Germline CDR1 and CDR2: SGHAT and FQNNGV. The CDR3 length is 15 residues. After removal of 5 bases from V and 2 bases from J, the junction contained 8 bases not matched to a gene. The CDR3 nucleotides read TGTGCCAGCAGCCGAAGGGACAGCAGAAACTATGGCTACACCTTC. This codes for CASSRRDSRNYGYTF.

J is TRBJ2-3 and V is TRBV28; D is perhaps TRBD2 (6 bases). CDR1 is MDHEN, CDR2 SYDVKM, per germline. Trimming left V 7 bases short and J 11 bases short, with 16 bases between. This CDR3 has 12 amino acids. CDR3 in DNA: TGTGCCAGCACCTTAGGAGGGATTAAGCAGTATTTT. Amino acid sequence: CASTLGGIKQYF.

The rearrangement links TRBV5-5 to TRBJ1-5; 7 nucleotides match TRBD1. This CDR3 has 13 residues. Trimming cost V 4 bases and J 4 bases; bases outside gene matches: 2. Germline values: CDR1 SGHKS, CDR2 YYEKEE (reference sequence). CDR3: CASSLQGNQPQHF. Written as DNA, the CDR3 is TGTGCCAGCAGCCTACAGGGGAATCAGCCCCAGCATTTT.

This clone came up a few times. This chain uses TRBV5-8 with TRBJ1-2; no clear D. Germline CDR1 SGHTS, CDR2 YDEGEE. V was cut by 6 bases and J by 8 bases, with 26 bases left in between. The CDR3 has 16 residues. CDR3 nucleotide sequence: TGTGCCAGCACCCGGGCCGCGGTGAGGGATGCGAAAGGCTACACCTTC. Amino acids: CASTRAAVRDAKGYTF.

The rearrangement links TRBV7-2 to TRBJ2-7, with 8 bases that match TRBD2. The CDR3 is made up of 18 amino acids. Germline values: CDR1 SGHTA, CDR2 FQGNSA. After removal of 3 bases from V and 3 bases from J, the junction contained 16 bases not matched to a gene. This CDR3 is CASSFNLDLAGGHYEQYF. The CDR3, as DNA: TGTGCCAGCAGCTTCAATTTAGATCTAGCGGGCGGCCACTACGAGCAGTACTTC.

The V gene is TRBV28, the J gene TRBJ1-1; the match to TRBD1 covers 9 bases. J gave up 4 bases and V 5 bases, and 8 bases lay outside the gene matches. Germline-derived CDR1 and CDR2 are MDHEN and SYDVKM. CDR3 length: 15 residues. The CDR3 is CASSQGQGWTTEAFF. The CDR3 DNA follows: TGTGCCAGCAGTCAGGGACAGGGATGGACCACTGAAGCTTTCTTT.

The chain joins TRBV4-1 to TRBJ1-4, with a possible D match to TRBD1 (6 bases). Germline CDR1 reads MGHRA; CDR2 reads YSYEKL. This CDR3 is built from 14 residues. V was cut by 3 bases and J by 4 bases, with 9 bases left in between. The CDR3 here is CASSHGTLNEKLFF. CDR3 nucleotide sequence: TGCGCCAGCAGCCACGGGACACTTAATGAAAAACTGTTTTTT.

The chain carries TRBV10-2 and TRBJ2-4, with TRBD2 matching 8 bases. V lost 3 bases, J lost 12 bases, and 7 bases stayed unmatched. The CDR3 runs to 13 residues. CDR1 and CDR2 (germline): WSHSY, SAAADI. The CDR3 sequence is CASSEISGESQYF. The CDR3 region has the DNA TGCGCCAGCAGTGAAATTAGCGGGGAGAGTCAGTACTTC.

V usage is TRBV29-1 and J usage is TRBJ1-1; the D gene is possibly TRBD1 (6 bases). Looked up from germline, CDR1 is SQVTM and CDR2 is ANQGSEA. CDR3 length equals 13 residues. With 7 bases removed from V and 1 base from J, the gap between germline ends came to 13 bases. CDR3 nucleotide sequence: TGCAGCGCCTTGACAGGTGAGAACACTGAAGCTTTCTTT. This translates into CSALTGENTEAFF.